This TCR beta chain was recovered during a study of cytomegalovirus exposure and HLA in healthy donors. PCR amplification relied on 60 Vbeta primers (plus 13 Jbeta primers). The table came from immunoSEQ multiplex PCR; TCRdb's copy has only in-frame clones and leaves some out. The profile covers 60,000 to 70,000 clones, with around 80% appearing a single time and 9.7% taken by the ten largest. Only a few counts were recorded for this clone. The receptor's source is a man between 35 and 55 years old in good health and CMV-seronegative. The material sequenced was PBMCs.

CDR3 sequence: CASSESNRVKFF. The CDR3, as DNA: TGCGCCAGCAGCGAGTCAAACAGGGTAAAGTTCTTC. The chain recombines TRBV4-1 with TRBJ2-1, with D possibly being TRBD1 (6 bases). V was cut by 5 bases and J by 14 bases, with 16 bases left in between. The germline gives CDR1 MGHRA, CDR2 YSYEKL. The CDR3 contains 12 residues.